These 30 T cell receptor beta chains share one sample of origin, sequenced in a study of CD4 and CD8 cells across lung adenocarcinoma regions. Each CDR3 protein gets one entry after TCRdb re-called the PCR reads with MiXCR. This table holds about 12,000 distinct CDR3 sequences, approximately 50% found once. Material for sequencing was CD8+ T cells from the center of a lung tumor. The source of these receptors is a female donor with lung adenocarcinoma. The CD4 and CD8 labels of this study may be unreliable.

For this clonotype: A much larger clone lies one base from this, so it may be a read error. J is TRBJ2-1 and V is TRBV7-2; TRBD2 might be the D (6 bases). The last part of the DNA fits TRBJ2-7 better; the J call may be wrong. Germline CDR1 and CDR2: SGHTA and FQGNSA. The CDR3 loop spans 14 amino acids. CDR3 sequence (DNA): TGTGCCAGCAGCTTTTCGGGAGATTACAATGAGCAGTACTTC. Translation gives CASSFSGDYNEQYF.

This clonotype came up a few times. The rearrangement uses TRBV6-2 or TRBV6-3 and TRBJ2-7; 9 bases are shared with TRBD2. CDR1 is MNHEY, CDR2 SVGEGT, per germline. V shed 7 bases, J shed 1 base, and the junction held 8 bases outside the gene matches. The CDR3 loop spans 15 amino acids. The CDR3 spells CASTGLAPNSYEQYF. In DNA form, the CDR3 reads TGTGCCAGCACCGGACTAGCGCCGAATTCCTACGAGCAGTACTTC.

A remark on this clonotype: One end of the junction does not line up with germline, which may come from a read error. The CDR3 region is CASSLGQSLPSGTDIQYF. The CDR3, as DNA: TGTGCCAGCAGTTTAGGTCAGAGTCTGCCGTCAGGCACAGATATTCAGTACTTT. V usage is TRBV12-3 or TRBV12-4 and J usage is TRBJ2-4; no definite D call. CDR3 length equals 18 residues.

The chain's CDR3 is CASSYGGSVINEQFF. Written as DNA, the CDR3 is TGTGCCAGCAGTTATGGCGGGTCAGTAATAAATGAGCAGTTCTTC. The J gene is TRBJ2-1, the V gene TRBV27; perhaps TRBD2 as D (5 bases). V gave up 4 bases and J gave up 7 bases, with 17 bases separating them. The germline V gene has CDR1 MNHEY and CDR2 SMNVEV (reference sequence). CDR3 size: 15 residues.

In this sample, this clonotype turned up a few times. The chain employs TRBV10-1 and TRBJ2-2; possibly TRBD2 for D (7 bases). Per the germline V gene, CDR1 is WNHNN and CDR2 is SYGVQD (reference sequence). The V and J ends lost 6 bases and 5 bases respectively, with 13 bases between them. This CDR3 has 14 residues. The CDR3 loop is CASRGGGPTGELFF. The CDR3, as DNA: TGCGCCAGCAGAGGGGGAGGGCCAACCGGGGAGCTGTTTTTT.

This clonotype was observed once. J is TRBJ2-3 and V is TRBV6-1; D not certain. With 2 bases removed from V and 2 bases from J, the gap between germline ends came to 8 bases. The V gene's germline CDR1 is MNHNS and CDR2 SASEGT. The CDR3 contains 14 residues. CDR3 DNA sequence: TGTGCCAGCAGTGAACCTAGACTCACAGATACGCAGTATTTT. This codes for CASSEPRLTDTQYF.

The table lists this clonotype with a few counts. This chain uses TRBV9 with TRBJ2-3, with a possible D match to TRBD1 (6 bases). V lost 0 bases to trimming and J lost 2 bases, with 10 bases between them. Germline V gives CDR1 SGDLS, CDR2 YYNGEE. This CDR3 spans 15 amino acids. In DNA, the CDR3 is TGTGCCAGCAGCGTAGGAACAGGGCCCACAGATACGCAGTATTTT. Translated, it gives CASSVGTGPTDTQYF.

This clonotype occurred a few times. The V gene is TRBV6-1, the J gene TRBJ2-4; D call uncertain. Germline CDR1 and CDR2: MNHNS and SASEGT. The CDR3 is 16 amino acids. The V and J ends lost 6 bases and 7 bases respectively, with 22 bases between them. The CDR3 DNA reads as TGTGCCAGCAGGGACCTCAGAGACGGTGAGAGGAACATTCAGTACTTC. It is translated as CASRDLRDGERNIQYF.

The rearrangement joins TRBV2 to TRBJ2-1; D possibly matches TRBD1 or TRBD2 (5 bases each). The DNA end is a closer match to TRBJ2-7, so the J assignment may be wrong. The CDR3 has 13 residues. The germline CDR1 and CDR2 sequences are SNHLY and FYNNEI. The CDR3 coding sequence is TGTGCCAGCAAGGCGGCCCCGAGGGGTGAGCAGTACTTC. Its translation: CASKAAPRGEQYF.

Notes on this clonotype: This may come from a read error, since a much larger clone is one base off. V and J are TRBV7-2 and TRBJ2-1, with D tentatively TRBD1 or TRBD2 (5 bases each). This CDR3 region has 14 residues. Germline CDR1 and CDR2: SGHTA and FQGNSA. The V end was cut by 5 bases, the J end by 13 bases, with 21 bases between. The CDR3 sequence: CASSPGPAQETQFF. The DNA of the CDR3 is TGTGCCAGCAGCCCGGGACCCGCTCAAGAGACCCAGTTCTTC.

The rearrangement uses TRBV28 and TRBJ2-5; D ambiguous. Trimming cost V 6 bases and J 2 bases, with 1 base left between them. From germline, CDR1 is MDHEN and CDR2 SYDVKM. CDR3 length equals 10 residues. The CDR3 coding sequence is TGTGCCAGCAGACAAGAGACCCAGTACTTC. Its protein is CASRQETQYF.

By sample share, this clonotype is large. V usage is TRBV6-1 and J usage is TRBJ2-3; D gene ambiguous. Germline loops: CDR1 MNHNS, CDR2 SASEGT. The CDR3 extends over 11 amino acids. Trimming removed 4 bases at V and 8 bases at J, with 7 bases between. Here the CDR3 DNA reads TGTGCCAGCAGTGCCATGAGTACGCAGTATTTT. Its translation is CASSAMSTQYF.

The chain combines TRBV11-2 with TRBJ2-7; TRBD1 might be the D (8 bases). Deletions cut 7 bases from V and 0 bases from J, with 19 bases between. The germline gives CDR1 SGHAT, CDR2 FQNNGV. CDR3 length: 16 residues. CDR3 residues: CASISLGGTGSYEQYF. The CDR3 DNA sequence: TGTGCCAGCATCTCCTTGGGGGGGACAGGCTCCTACGAGCAGTACTTC. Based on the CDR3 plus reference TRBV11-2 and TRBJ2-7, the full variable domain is EAGVAQSPRYKIIEKRQSVAFWCNPISGHATLYWYQQILGQGPKLLIQFQNNGVVDDSQLPKDRFSAERLKGVDSTLKIQPAKLEDSAVYLCASISLGGTGSYEQYFGPGTRLTVT.

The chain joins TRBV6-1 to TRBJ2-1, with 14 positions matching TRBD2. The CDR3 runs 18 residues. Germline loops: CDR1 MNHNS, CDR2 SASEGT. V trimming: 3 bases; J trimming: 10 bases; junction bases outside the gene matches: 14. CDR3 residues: CASSDGLAGGPRSWEQFF. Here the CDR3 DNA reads TGTGCCAGCAGTGATGGACTAGCGGGAGGCCCGCGCTCGTGGGAGCAGTTCTTC.

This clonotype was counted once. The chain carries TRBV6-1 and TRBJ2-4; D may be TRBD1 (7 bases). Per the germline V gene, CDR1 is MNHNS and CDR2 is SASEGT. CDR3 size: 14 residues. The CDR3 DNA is TGTGGCGGCAGGGGGATGGGAGGCAAAAATACTCAGTACTTC. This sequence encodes CGGRGMGGKNTQYF.

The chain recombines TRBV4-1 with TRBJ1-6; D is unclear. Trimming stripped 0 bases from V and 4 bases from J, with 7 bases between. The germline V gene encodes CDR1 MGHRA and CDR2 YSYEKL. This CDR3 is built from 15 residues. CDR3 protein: CASSQEAQYNSPLHF. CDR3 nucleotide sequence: TGCGCCAGCAGCCAAGAGGCACAGTATAATTCACCCCTCCACTTT.

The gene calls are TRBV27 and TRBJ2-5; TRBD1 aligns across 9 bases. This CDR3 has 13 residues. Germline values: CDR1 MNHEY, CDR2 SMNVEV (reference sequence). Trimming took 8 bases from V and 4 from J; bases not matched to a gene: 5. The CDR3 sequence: CASGDRVTETQYF. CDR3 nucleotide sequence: TGTGCCAGCGGGGACAGGGTAACAGAGACCCAGTACTTC.

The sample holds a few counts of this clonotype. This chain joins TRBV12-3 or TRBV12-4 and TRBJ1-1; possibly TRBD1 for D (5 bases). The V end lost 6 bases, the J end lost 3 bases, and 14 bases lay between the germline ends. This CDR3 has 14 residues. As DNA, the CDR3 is TGTGCCAGCAGGGAACCACGGGGGGACACTGAAGCTTTCTTT. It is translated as CASREPRGDTEAFF.

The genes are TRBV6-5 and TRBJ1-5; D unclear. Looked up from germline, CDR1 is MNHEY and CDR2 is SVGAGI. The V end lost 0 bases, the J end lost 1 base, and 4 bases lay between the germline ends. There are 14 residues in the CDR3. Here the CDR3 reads CASSYSGSNQPQHF. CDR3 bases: TGTGCCAGCAGTTACTCGGGAAGCAATCAGCCCCAGCATTTT.

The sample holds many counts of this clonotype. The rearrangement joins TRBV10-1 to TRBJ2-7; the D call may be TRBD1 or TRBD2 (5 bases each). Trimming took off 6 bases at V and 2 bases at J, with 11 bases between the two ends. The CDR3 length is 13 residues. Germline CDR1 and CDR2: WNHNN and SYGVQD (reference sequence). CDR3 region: CASSQGTAYEQYF. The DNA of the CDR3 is TGCGCCAGCAGCCAAGGGACCGCCTACGAGCAGTACTTC.

The CDR3 sequence: CASSLYPGQGANGYGYTF. CDR3 nucleotide sequence: TGTGCCAGCAGCTTATATCCGGGACAGGGAGCCAATGGCTATGGCTACACCTTC. The chain recombines TRBV7-2 with TRBJ1-2; 9 bases fit TRBD1. The CDR3 totals 18 residues. From germline, CDR1 is SGHTA and CDR2 FQGNSA. With V trimmed by 2 bases and J by 4 bases, 14 bases remained unmatched.

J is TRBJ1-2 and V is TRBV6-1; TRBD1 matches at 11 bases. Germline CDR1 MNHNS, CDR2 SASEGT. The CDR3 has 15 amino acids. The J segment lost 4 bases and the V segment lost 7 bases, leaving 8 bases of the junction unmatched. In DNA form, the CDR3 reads TGTGCCAGCACTGACCCGGGACAGGGGGTCTATGGCTACACCTTC. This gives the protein CASTDPGQGVYGYTF.

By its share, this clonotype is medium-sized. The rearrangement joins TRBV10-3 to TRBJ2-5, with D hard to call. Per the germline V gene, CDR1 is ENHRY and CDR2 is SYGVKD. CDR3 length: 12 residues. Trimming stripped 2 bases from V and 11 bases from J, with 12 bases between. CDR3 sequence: CAISEGAFGQYF. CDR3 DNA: TGTGCCATCAGTGAGGGTGCGTTTGGGCAGTACTTC.

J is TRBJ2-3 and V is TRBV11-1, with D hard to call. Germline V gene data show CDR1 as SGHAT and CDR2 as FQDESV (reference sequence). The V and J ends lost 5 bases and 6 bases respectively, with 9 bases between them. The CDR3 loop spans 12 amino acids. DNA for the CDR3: TGTGCCAGCAGCGCTTGGGCGGATACGCAGTATTTT. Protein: CASSAWADTQYF.

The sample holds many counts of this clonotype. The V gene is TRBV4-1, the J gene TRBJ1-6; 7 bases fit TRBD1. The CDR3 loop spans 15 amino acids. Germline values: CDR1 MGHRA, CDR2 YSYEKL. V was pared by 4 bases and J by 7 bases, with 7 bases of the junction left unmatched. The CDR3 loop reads CASSPPTGENSPLHF. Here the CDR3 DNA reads TGCGCCAGCAGCCCCCCCACAGGGGAAAATTCACCCCTCCACTTT.

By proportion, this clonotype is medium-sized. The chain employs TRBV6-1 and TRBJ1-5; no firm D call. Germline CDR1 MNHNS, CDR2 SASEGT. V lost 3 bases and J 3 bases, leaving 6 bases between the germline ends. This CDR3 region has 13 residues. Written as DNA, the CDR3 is TGTGCCAGCAGTGATGACTTCAATCAGCCCCAGCATTTT. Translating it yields CASSDDFNQPQHF.

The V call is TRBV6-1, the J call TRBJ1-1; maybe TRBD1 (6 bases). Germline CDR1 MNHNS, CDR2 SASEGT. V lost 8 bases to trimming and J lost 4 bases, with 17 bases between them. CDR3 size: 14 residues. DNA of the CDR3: TGTGCCAGCTGGGCCAGGGGTCTTATCACTGAAGCTTTCTTT. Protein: CASWARGLITEAFF.

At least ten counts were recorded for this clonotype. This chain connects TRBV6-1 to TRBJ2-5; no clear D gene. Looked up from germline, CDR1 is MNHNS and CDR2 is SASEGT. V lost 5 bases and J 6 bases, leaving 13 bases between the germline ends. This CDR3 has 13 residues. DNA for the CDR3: TGTGCCAGCAGTAGATTCGGTGGCAAGACCCAGTACTTC. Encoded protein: CASSRFGGKTQYF.

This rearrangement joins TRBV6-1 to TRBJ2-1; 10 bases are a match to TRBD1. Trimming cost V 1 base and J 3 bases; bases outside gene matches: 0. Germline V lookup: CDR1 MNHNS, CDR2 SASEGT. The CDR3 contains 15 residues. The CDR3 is CASSEGTGGYNEQFF. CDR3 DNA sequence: TGTGCCAGCAGTGAAGGGACAGGGGGCTACAATGAGCAGTTCTTC.

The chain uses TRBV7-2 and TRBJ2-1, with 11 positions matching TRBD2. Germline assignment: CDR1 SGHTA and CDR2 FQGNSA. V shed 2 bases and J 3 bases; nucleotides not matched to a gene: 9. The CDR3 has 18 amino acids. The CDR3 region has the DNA TGTGCCAGCAGCTTAAGGGTCACTAGCGGGAGATTCTACAATGAGCAGTTCTTC. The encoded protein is CASSLRVTSGRFYNEQFF.